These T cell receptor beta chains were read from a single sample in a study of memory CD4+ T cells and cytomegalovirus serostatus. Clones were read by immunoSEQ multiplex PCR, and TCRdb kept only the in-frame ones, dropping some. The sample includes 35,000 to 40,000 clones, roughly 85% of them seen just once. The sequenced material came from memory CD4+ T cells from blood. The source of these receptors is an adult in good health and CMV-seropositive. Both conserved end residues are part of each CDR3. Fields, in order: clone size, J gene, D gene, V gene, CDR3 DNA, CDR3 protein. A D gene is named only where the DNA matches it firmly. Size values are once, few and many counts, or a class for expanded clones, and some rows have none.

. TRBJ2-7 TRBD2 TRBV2 TGTGCCAGCAGTTTGACTAGCGGGAGTAACTACGAGCAGTACTTC CASSLTSGSNYEQYF
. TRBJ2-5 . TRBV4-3 TGCGCCAGCAGCCAAGCCTCGGCAGGACAAGAGACCCAGTACTTC CASSQASAGQETQYF
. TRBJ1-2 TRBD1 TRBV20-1 TGCAGTGCAACAGGGGGCTATGGCTACACCTTC CSATGGYGYTF
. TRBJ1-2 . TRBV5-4 TGTGCCAGCAGCTTGGCAGGGGCAGATGGCTACACCTTC CASSLAGADGYTF
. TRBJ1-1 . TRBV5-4 TGTGCCAGCAGCGCGGGAACGGGCACTGAAGCTTTCTTT CASSAGTGTEAFF
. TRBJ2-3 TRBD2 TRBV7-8 TGTGCCAGCAGCCCGGAGCGGGGGCGCACAGATACGCAGTATTTT CASSPERGRTDTQYF
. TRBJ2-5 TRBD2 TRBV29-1 TGCAGCGTTGAAAGGCTAGCGGGGGGCCTTGGGGAGACCCAGTACTTC CSVERLAGGLGETQYF
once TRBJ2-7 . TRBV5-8 TGTGCCAGCAGACCCGGGACATGGGGCTCCTACGAGCAGTACTTC CASRPGTWGSYEQYF
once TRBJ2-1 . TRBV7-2 TGTGCCAGCGGGGACTACAATGAGCAGTTCTTC CASGDYNEQFF
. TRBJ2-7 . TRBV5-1 TGCGCCAGCAGCCCCACCCGTCAGGGGGAGCAGTACTTC CASSPTRQGEQYF
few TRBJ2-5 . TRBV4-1 TGCGCCAGCAGCCAGCCCGACCGCCTAGGGGAGACCCAGTACTTC CASSQPDRLGETQYF
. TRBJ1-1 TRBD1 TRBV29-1 TGCAGCGCCGTCCCGGGACAGGGGGGGAAGGCTTTCTTT CSAVPGQGGKAFF
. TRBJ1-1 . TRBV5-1 TGCGCCACCACTAAACCGACGGGGCCAAGTGAGAACACTGAAGCTTTCTTT CATTKPTGPSENTEAFF
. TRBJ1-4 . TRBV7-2 TGTGCCAGCAGCCCACTAGCCCCCGGGGACAATGAAAAACTGTTTTTT CASSPLAPGDNEKLFF
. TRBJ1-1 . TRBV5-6 TGTGCCACCCAGTTCAGGACCTCTAATACTGAAGCTTTCTTT CATQFRTSNTEAFF
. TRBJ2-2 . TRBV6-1 TGTGCCAGCACCTGGAGATCTCAAAACACCGGGGAGCTGTTTTTT CASTWRSQNTGELFF
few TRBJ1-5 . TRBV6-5 TGTGCCAGCAGCAGACAGGCCTTTAGCAATCAGCCCCAGCATTTT CASSRQAFSNQPQHF
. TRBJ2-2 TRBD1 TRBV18 TGTGCCAGCTCACTCACCCGGGACAGAAACACCGGGGAGCTGTTTTTT CASSLTRDRNTGELFF
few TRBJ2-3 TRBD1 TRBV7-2 TGTGCCAGCAACCGGGACAGGGTCATTGGTACGCAGTATTTT CASNRDRVIGTQYF
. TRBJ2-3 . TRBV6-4 TGTGCCAGCAGTGAGGAGTCTAGTGGGGCAGATACGCAGTATTTT CASSEESSGADTQYF
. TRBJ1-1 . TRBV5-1 TGCGCCAGCAGCTTGGGGGGGGGACGGGACACTGAAGCTTTCTTT CASSLGGGRDTEAFF
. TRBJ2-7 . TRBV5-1 TGCGCCAGCAGCTTGGATGTTGGTCGATACGAGCAGTACTTC CASSLDVGRYEQYF
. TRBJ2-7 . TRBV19 TGTGCCAGAAAACGAACCCACGAGCAGTACTTC CARKRTHEQYF
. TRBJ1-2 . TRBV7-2 TGTGCCAGCAGCCGGAGCTCTTATGGCTACACCTTC CASSRSSYGYTF
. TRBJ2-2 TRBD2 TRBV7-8 TGTGCCAGCAACAGAGCGGGAAGGGTGGGCACCGGGGAGCTGTTTTTT CASNRAGRVGTGELFF
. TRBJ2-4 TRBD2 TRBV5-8 TGTGCCAGCAGCTCCGGGACTAGCGGGGGGGCTTTGGCGTACTTC CASSSGTSGGALAYF
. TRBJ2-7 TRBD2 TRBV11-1 TGTGCCAGCAGCCTTCCTGGGGGGGGAGACGAGCAGTACTTC CASSLPGGGDEQYF
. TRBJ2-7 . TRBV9 TGTGCCAGCAGCCCGGACAGTCTGGGCTACGAGCAGTACTTC CASSPDSLGYEQYF
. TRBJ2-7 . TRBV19 TGTGCCAGTAGTCCCCGCGCGGGCCCCTACGAGCAGTACTTC CASSPRAGPYEQYF
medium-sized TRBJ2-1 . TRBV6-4 TGTGCCAGCAGTGATCGGGCGGACGGGCCCAATGAGCAGTTCTTC CASSDRADGPNEQFF
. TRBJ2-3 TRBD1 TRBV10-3 TGTGCCATCAGTGATCCCCCGGGACAGGGGGCCCCAGATACGCAGTATTTT CAISDPPGQGAPDTQYF
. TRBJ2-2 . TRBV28 TGTGCCAGCACCACAAAAGCAGGGAACTCGAACACCGGGGAGCTGTTTTTT CASTTKAGNSNTGELFF
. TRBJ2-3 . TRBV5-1 TGCGCCAGCAGCTTGTCCGAAGGAGCTAGCACAGATACGCAGTATTTT CASSLSEGASTDTQYF
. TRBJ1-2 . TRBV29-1 TGCAGCGTTCAACAGGGACTCTATGGCTACACCTTC CSVQQGLYGYTF
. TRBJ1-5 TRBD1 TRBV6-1 TGTGCCAGCAGTGTGGACAGGGATCAGCCCCAGCATTTT CASSVDRDQPQHF
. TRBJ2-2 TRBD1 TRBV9 TGTGCCAGCAGCGCTCCGGGACAGGCGAACACCGGGGAGCTGTTTTTT CASSAPGQANTGELFF
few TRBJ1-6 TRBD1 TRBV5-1 TGCGCCAGCAGCTCATCTCGGGGGACAGGGTATTCACCCCTCCACTTT CASSSSRGTGYSPLHF
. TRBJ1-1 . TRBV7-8 TGTGCCGGGAGGGACACCTCGAGCCGGAACACTGAAGCTTTCTTT CAGRDTSSRNTEAFF
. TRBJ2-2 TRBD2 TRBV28 TGTGCCAGCGGCGGGAGGGCCACCGGGGAGCTGTTTTTT CASGGRATGELFF